This T cell receptor (beta chain) is drawn from a study of blood T cell repertoires in COVID-19. CDR1 is LGHDT, CDR2 YNNKEL, per germline (reference sequence). With 0 bases removed from V and 10 bases from J, the gap between germline ends came to 10 bases. CDR3 length: 12 amino acids. The repertoire was sequenced with immunoSEQ multiplex PCR; TCRdb's copy has only in-frame clones and lacks some. The table shows some 150,000 clones, with over 70% occurring only once. This sequence joins TRBV3-1 (or the pseudogene TRBV3-2) and TRBJ2-7, with no clear D. This TCR was recovered from a man aged 60-69 years with acute or convalescent COVID-19. Input material: peripheral blood. DNA of the CDR3: TGTGCCAGCAGCCAAGATAATAATAGACAGTACTTC. Protein: CASSQDNNRQYF.